The entry below gives a single T cell receptor beta chain sequence along with its context. Its cognate antigen is unknown. Sequenced by immunoSEQ multiplex PCR; TCRdb stores in-frame clones only, minus some. The sample lists some 43,000 clones; more than 65% were seen once. For less than eleven days, roughly 10^5 sorted CD4+ cells grew with T cell-depleted PBMCs and CEF. The sample comes from a study of CD4 T cells in relation to SARS-CoV-2 and coronaviruses. Study summary: PBMCs were cultured with antigen for nine to ten days before TCR beta sequencing. Convalescent patients had median age 38.5 years, range roughly 20 to 80. Findings and limits, study-wide: SARS-CoV-2-driven expansion was significantly weaker in crossreactive than monoreactive clones.

The CDR3 totals 15 residues. V dropped 0 bases and J dropped 15; count of bases not matched to a gene: 12. Germline values: CDR1 LNHNV, CDR2 YYDKDF (reference sequence). Material: naive CD4+ T cells from PBMCs, cultured in vitro. Subset here: naive CD4+ T cells isolated by negative enrichment. The sequence came from an adult with COVID-19. The chain recombines TRBV15 with TRBJ2-2; 8 bases are a match to TRBD2. This CDR3 is CATSRDLSGGGGVFF. CDR3 DNA: TGTGCCACCAGCAGAGATTTAAGCGGGGGTGGCGGAGTGTTTTTT.